Ten or more counts support the clone carrying this TCR beta chain. Its antigen is not known. This sample is drawn from a study of persistence of HIV-infected CD4 T cells. Study results and limitations: Antigen-responding cells were enriched for degenerate expanded CDR3beta sequences.

The stimulus was an HIV-1 Gag 15-mer peptide pool, about 1 ug/peptide/mL. CD40L/CD69 double-negative CD45RO-high memory CD4+ T cells were collected. PBMCs were depleted of CD8+ T cells before stimulation. Germline CDR1 is LGHDT and CDR2 is YNNKEL (reference sequence). There are 15 residues in the CDR3. V trimming: 4 bases; J trimming: 4 bases; junction bases outside the gene matches: 5. The libraries were made with immunoSEQ version 4 in survey mode. Genomic DNA was diluted to around 10 ng/uL, up to roughly 1 ug per sample. Clones were sequenced by immunoSEQ multiplex PCR, and TCRdb holds only the in-frame ones, with some missing. Among 64,000 or so clones listed, just under 75% were seen once.

The TCR was taken from an adult man with HIV who was CMV-seropositive. This chain joins TRBV3-1 (or the pseudogene TRBV3-2) and TRBJ2-1, with TRBD1 matching 9 bases. This material consisted of CD4+ T cells sorted from PBMCs after roughly 17-hour stimulation, taken from a patient who received antiretroviral therapy. The CDR3 loop reads CASSRMTGGYNEQFF. For the CDR3, the DNA is TGTGCCAGCAGCCGGATGACAGGGGGGTACAATGAGCAGTTCTTC.